A selection of T cell receptor beta chains follows, all from one sample in a study of blood T cell repertoires in COVID-19. The method was immunoSEQ multiplex PCR; TCRdb's version includes in-frame clones alone and lacks a portion of them. Here the sample spans roughly 150,000 clones, just over 90% being singletons. The sample taken for sequencing was peripheral blood. Receptors originate from a young man with COVID-19, enrolled during active disease. The CDR3 runs from the conserved cysteine through the conserved F or W.

>TRBV7-9|14
CASSLAPSHEKLLF
>TRBV9|13
CASSVDSYNEQFF
>TRBV28|16
CASSLDGRAFTGELFF
>TRBV7-8|13
CASSSRTVYEQYF
>TRBV7-6|17
CASSLSPGLAGSGELFF
>TRBV7-3|18
CASSLGRTGGKNTGELFF
>TRBV15|16
CATSRDLAGGLDTQYF
>TRBV6-2/TRBV6-3|15
CASSYPIYRDGKQYF
>TRBV24-1|14
CATSDGTQPGEQYF
>TRBV7-9|17
CASSSPPRLAGAHEQYF
>TRBV14|15
CASNSLAGNQETQYF
>TRBV27|14
CASSLTVSYNEQFF
>TRBV27|16
CASKEKRGSSYNEQFF
>TRBV12-3/TRBV12-4|12
CASSHRVYGYTF
>TRBV6-5|13
CASSYSFRVEAFF
>TRBV5-1|15
CASSLGWGAGNTIYF